The clone carrying this T cell receptor (beta chain) appeared once. Since a much larger clone is just one base distant, this may be a read error. In this CDR3 the conserved last residue, phenylalanine or tryptophan, is missing, so a read error is likely. This specimen comes from a study of CD8+CD57+ T cells in acquired aplastic anemia. CDR3 and TCR beta VDJ profiling relied on genomic DNA as the template. Via MiXCR, TCRdb re-called the reads, giving one row per CDR3 protein. The table records about 160,000 distinct CDR3 sequences, just under 45% of them present only once. The germline V and J ends were trimmed by 3 bases and 3 bases, with 14 bases remaining between them. There are 15 residues in the CDR3.

This TCR derives from a human donor in good health. V and J are TRBV12-3 or TRBV12-4 and TRBJ1-2; unclear D gene. Input material: sorted CD4+, CD8+, or CD8+CD57+ T cells (not recorded which) from PBMCs. The CDR3, as DNA: TGTGCCAGCAGTTTCGGACGGAGGGTACACTATGGCTACACCCTC. Its translation is CASSFGRRVHYGYTL.